This T cell receptor beta chain was captured in a study of blood T cell repertoires in COVID-19. Turning to the study itself: The United States, Italy and Spain provided the acute and convalescent COVID-19 samples.

This clone was observed a single time. The CDR3 totals 15 residues. Per the germline V gene, CDR1 is MGHDK and CDR2 is SYGVNS. After removal of 2 bases from V and 3 bases from J, the junction contained 7 bases not matched to a gene. Original handling: Reference gene primers were amplified, and this amplification served to estimate nucleated cell counts. Here immunoSEQ multiplex PCR was the method, and the copy in TCRdb shows in-frame clones only, minus some. V and J calls plus clone size are reproduced from that table; the DNA served to infer D and trimming. The sample holds 100,000 or so clones, roughly 90% seen once.

The sample taken for sequencing was peripheral blood. The gene calls are TRBV25-1 and TRBJ2-7; 7 bases line up with TRBD1. The receptor was isolated from a man in his sixties or seventies with acute or convalescent COVID-19. The CDR3 nucleotides are TGTGCCAGCAGTGAAAGGAGACAGGGCAACTACGAGCAGTACTTC. It is translated as CASSERRQGNYEQYF.